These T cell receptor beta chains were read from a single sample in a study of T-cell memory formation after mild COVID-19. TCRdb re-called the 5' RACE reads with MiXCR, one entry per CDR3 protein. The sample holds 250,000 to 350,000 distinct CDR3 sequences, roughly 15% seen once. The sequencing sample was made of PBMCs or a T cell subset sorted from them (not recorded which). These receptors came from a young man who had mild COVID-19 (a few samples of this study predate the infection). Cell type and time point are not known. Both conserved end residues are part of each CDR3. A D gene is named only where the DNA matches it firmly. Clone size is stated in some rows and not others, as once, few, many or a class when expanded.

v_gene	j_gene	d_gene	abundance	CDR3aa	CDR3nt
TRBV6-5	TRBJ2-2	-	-	CASSQTGTIVPGELFF	TGTGCCAGCAGTCAGACAGGGACTATCGTTCCCGGGGAGCTGTTTTTT
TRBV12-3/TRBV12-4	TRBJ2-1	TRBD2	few	CASSSPGLAGGNEQFF	TGTGCCAGCAGTTCCCCTGGACTAGCGGGGGGTAATGAGCAGTTCTTC
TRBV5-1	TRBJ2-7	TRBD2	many	CASSLSGVAQYF	TGCGCCAGCAGCTTGAGCGGGGTGGCACAGTACTTC
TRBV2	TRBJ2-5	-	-	CASSELGSGRGETQYF	TGTGCCAGCAGTGAATTAGGTTCGGGGCGGGGTGAGACCCAGTACTTC
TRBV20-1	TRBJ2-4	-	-	CSAIAKNIQYF	TGCAGTGCTATCGCCAAAAACATTCAGTACTTC
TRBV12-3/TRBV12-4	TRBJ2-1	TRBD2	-	CASSFLAGAYNEQFF	TGTGCCAGCAGTTTTCTCGCGGGGGCCTACAATGAGCAGTTCTTC
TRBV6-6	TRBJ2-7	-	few	CATGTPAEQYF	TGTGCCACCGGGACACCGGCCGAGCAGTACTTC
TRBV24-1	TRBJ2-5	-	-	CATSGIAFETQYF	TGTGCCACCAGTGGGATCGCCTTCGAGACCCAGTACTTC
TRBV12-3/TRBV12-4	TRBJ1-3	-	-	CASSLTSGNTIYF	TGTGCCAGCAGTTTAACGTCTGGAAACACCATATATTTT
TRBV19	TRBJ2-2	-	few	CASSMPGAFTGELFF	TGTGCCAGTAGTATGCCAGGGGCTTTCACCGGGGAGCTGTTTTTT
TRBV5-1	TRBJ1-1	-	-	CASKRNTEAFF	TGCGCCAGCAAGCGGAACACTGAAGCTTTCTTT
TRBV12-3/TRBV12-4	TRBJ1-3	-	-	CASIATESGNTIYF	TGTGCCAGCATCGCGACGGAAAGTGGAAACACCATATATTTT
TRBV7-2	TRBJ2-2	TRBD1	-	CASSLQQGAGELFF	TGTGCCAGCAGCTTACAACAGGGGGCCGGGGAGCTGTTTTTT
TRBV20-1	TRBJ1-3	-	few	CSAQDWGNGAGNTIYF	TGCAGTGCCCAGGATTGGGGAAACGGAGCTGGAAACACCATATATTTT
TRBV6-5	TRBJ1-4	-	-	CASSRAGAQDEKLFF	TGTGCCAGCAGCAGAGCCGGGGCGCAGGATGAAAAACTGTTTTTT
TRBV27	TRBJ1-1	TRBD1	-	CASSPGDRGGVDTEAFF	TGTGCCAGCAGTCCCGGAGACAGGGGAGGGGTCGACACTGAAGCTTTCTTT
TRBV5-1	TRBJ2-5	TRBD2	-	CASSSGLAPSETQYF	TGCGCCAGCAGCTCGGGACTAGCGCCGTCGGAGACCCAGTACTTC
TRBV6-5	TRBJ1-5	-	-	CASSYTRNQPQHF	TGTGCCAGCAGTTACACACGCAATCAGCCCCAGCATTTT
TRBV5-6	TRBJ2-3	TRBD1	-	CASSSPTGTDTQYF	TGTGCCAGCAGCTCCCCGACAGGGACAGATACGCAGTATTTT
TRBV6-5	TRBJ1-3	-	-	CASSNLGSPGSGNTIYF	TGTGCCAGCAGTAACCTAGGAAGTCCCGGCTCTGGAAACACCATATATTTT
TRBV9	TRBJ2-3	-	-	CASSVEGNRADTQYF	TGTGCCAGCAGCGTAGAAGGCAATCGGGCAGATACGCAGTATTTT
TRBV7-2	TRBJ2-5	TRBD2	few	CASSGSRGGRETQYF	TGTGCCAGCAGCGGGTCGCGGGGGGGCCGAGAGACCCAGTACTTC
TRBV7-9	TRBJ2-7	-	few	CASREGLTEQYF	TGTGCCAGCAGGGAGGGTCTGACCGAGCAGTACTTC
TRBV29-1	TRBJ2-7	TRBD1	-	CSVETGGGSYEQYF	TGCAGCGTTGAGACAGGGGGAGGCTCCTACGAGCAGTACTTC